This T cell receptor (beta chain) was identified in a study of control samples from healthy donors and cancer patients. The V segment lost 6 bases and the J segment 7 bases; nucleotides outside the gene matches: 12. Germline values: CDR1 MDHEN, CDR2 SYDVKM. CDR3 size: 15 residues. The assay was immunoSEQ multiplex PCR, and TCRdb's table has in-frame clones only and misses some. The sample holds over 75,000 clones, about nine tenths seen once. Sequenced material: blood. This clonotype was sampled from a man between 25 and 39 years old in good health. The V call is TRBV28, the J call TRBJ1-2; 9 nucleotides align to TRBD1. The CDR3 region has the DNA TGTGCCAGCAGCCCCCGGGACAGGGCCGGGGGTGGCTACACCTTC. It yields the protein CASSPRDRAGGGYTF.